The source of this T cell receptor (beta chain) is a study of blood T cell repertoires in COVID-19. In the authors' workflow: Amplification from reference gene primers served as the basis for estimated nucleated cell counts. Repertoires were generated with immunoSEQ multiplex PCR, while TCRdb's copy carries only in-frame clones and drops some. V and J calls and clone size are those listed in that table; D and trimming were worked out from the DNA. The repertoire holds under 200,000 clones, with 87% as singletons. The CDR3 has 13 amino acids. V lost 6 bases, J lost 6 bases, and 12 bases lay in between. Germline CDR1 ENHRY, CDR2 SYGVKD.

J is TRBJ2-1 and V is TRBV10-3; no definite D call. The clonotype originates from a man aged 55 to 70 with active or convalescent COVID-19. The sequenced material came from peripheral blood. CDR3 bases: TGTGCCATCAGCCGCGGTTTAGGCAATGAGCAGTTCTTC. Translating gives CAISRGLGNEQFF.